This is a list of T cell receptor beta chains from one sample in a study of blood T cell repertoires in COVID-19. TCRdb keeps only in-frame clones here, not all; method: immunoSEQ multiplex PCR. The sample holds approximately 220,000 clones, approximately 81% seen once. Sequencing was done on a sample of peripheral blood. Receptors were obtained from a woman aged 60-70 years who had recovered from COVID-19. Both conserved end residues are part of each CDR3. The D gene is left open where the match is weak. Not all rows give a size; the values are once, few, many and, for expanded clones, a class.

D,size,length,J,V,DNA,CDR3
-,-,15,TRBJ2-7,TRBV18,TGTGCCAGCTCACCACCGGGAGGAGCCAACTACGAGCAGTACTTC,CASSPPGGANYEQYF
-,-,13,TRBJ2-7,TRBV27,TGTGCCAGCAGTTTGGGGCACTCCTACGAGCAGTACTTC,CASSLGHSYEQYF
TRBD1,-,14,TRBJ1-4,TRBV7-2,TGTGCCAGCAGCTCGCCGGACAGGGGGGAAAAACTGTTTTTT,CASSSPDRGEKLFF
-,few,14,TRBJ1-3,TRBV5-6,TGTGCCAGCAGCGGCCGTGGTTCTGGAAACACCATATATTTT,CASSGRGSGNTIYF
TRBD2,-,13,TRBJ2-7,TRBV7-3,TGTGCCAGCAGCTTTAGTGCGGGGGGCGAGCAGTACTTC,CASSFSAGGEQYF
-,-,14,TRBJ1-1,TRBV5-5,TGTGCCAGCAGCTTGAAAGGGCAGGGCACTGAAGCTTTCTTT,CASSLKGQGTEAFF
-,-,12,TRBJ2-7,TRBV6-6,TGTGCCAGCAGTTACACCCCAGACGAGCAGTACTTC,CASSYTPDEQYF
-,-,13,TRBJ1-1,TRBV5-4,TGTGCCAGCAGCTTGGCGGGGGACACTGAAGCTTTCTTT,CASSLAGDTEAFF
-,-,12,TRBJ2-7,TRBV2,TGTGCCAGCAGGGGCGTGGGCTACGAGCAGTACTTC,CASRGVGYEQYF
TRBD2,-,15,TRBJ2-5,TRBV19,TGTGCCAGTAGTATAGGTCGGCTAGCGGGAGAGACCCAGTACTTC,CASSIGRLAGETQYF
-,-,14,TRBJ1-5,TRBV30,TGTGCCTGGAGTGCCTCGACTGGCAATCAGCCCCAGCATTTT,CAWSASTGNQPQHF